This is a list of T cell receptor beta chains from one sample in a study of cytomegalovirus exposure and HLA in healthy donors. This table comes from immunoSEQ multiplex PCR, and its TCRdb copy is limited to in-frame clones, with some not included. Seen here are some 150,000 clones, 65% to 85% observed once, and the top ten hold less than 3.5%. The specimen sequenced was PBMCs. All receptors come from a man aged 18 to 29 in good health and CMV-seronegative. Each CDR3 is given without its conserved first and last residue. Each record gives: V gene, D gene, J gene, CDR3 protein. D genes are given only for firm matches.

v_call: TRBV27; d_call: TRBD1; j_call: TRBJ1-1; cdr3_aa: ASSLKGQGTTEAF
v_call: TRBV6-4; d_call: -; j_call: TRBJ1-1; cdr3_aa: ASSPGRGTEAF
v_call: TRBV6-5; d_call: -; j_call: TRBJ1-3; cdr3_aa: ASSYSTPISGNTIY
v_call: TRBV6-6; d_call: TRBD1; j_call: TRBJ1-2; cdr3_aa: ASSQTTGGYGYT
v_call: TRBV11-2; d_call: TRBD1; j_call: TRBJ1-1; cdr3_aa: ASRSQGATEAF
v_call: TRBV4-2; d_call: -; j_call: TRBJ2-2; cdr3_aa: ASSQDWQGRTSPGELF
v_call: TRBV5-1; d_call: TRBD1; j_call: TRBJ1-4; cdr3_aa: ASNTGTEEKLF
v_call: TRBV28; d_call: -; j_call: TRBJ1-2; cdr3_aa: ASSSAWRNGYT
v_call: TRBV30; d_call: -; j_call: TRBJ1-2; cdr3_aa: ARTTARGWLYGYT
v_call: TRBV5-3; d_call: -; j_call: TRBJ1-6; cdr3_aa: ARSLKWSNSPLH
v_call: TRBV5-4; d_call: -; j_call: TRBJ2-2; cdr3_aa: ASRLRDSNTGELF
v_call: TRBV4-3; d_call: -; j_call: TRBJ1-2; cdr3_aa: ASSPGGHYGYT
v_call: TRBV10-2; d_call: -; j_call: TRBJ2-7; cdr3_aa: ASGSGF
v_call: TRBV28; d_call: TRBD1; j_call: TRBJ2-5; cdr3_aa: ASSQTGGEETQY
v_call: TRBV5-8; d_call: TRBD1; j_call: TRBJ1-2; cdr3_aa: ASSSRDRGHGYGYT
v_call: TRBV7-2; d_call: -; j_call: TRBJ2-7; cdr3_aa: ASSLLTRDYEQY
v_call: TRBV28; d_call: -; j_call: TRBJ1-1; cdr3_aa: ASRTVNTEAF
v_call: TRBV4-1; d_call: -; j_call: TRBJ1-6; cdr3_aa: ASSQVLGARSPLH
v_call: TRBV6-5; d_call: -; j_call: TRBJ1-5; cdr3_aa: ASSYSEEDQPQH
v_call: TRBV5-8; d_call: -; j_call: TRBJ1-1; cdr3_aa: ASSLRQGGSEAF
v_call: TRBV27; d_call: TRBD1; j_call: TRBJ1-5; cdr3_aa: ASSPLGQGGVQPQH
v_call: TRBV28; d_call: -; j_call: TRBJ1-4; cdr3_aa: ASSFLGGNEKLF
v_call: TRBV20-1; d_call: -; j_call: TRBJ2-5; cdr3_aa: SVAPRETQY
v_call: TRBV7-9; d_call: TRBD1; j_call: TRBJ2-1; cdr3_aa: ASSRGTGRNEQF
v_call: TRBV11-2; d_call: TRBD1; j_call: TRBJ2-5; cdr3_aa: ASSPGQGGYQETQY
v_call: TRBV5-1; d_call: TRBD2; j_call: TRBJ2-5; cdr3_aa: ASSLVLQAGGNPQETQY
v_call: TRBV7-9; d_call: -; j_call: TRBJ2-7; cdr3_aa: ASSLRTAYPYEQY
v_call: TRBV29-1; d_call: TRBD2; j_call: TRBJ2-7; cdr3_aa: SVGKSGGSYEQY
v_call: TRBV2; d_call: -; j_call: TRBJ1-5; cdr3_aa: ASSGTGSRNQPQH
v_call: TRBV18; d_call: -; j_call: TRBJ1-2; cdr3_aa: ASSPTSTDYGYT
v_call: TRBV30; d_call: TRBD1; j_call: TRBJ1-2; cdr3_aa: AWSVQGAYGYT
v_call: TRBV4-3; d_call: -; j_call: TRBJ1-6; cdr3_aa: ASSFNRVLDNSPLH
v_call: TRBV19; d_call: -; j_call: TRBJ1-6; cdr3_aa: ASGRTDFSPLH
v_call: TRBV29-1; d_call: -; j_call: TRBJ1-6; cdr3_aa: SVKTGTNSPLH
v_call: TRBV27; d_call: -; j_call: TRBJ1-2; cdr3_aa: ASSGGNYGYT
v_call: TRBV5-4; d_call: -; j_call: TRBJ1-3; cdr3_aa: ASSTRAGASDIY
v_call: TRBV28; d_call: -; j_call: TRBJ2-5; cdr3_aa: ASRATGSVETQY
v_call: TRBV15; d_call: TRBD1; j_call: TRBJ2-6; cdr3_aa: ATSRAEGRGRSGANGLT
v_call: TRBV6-4; d_call: TRBD1; j_call: TRBJ2-2; cdr3_aa: ASSLTGESGELF
v_call: TRBV6-6; d_call: -; j_call: TRBJ2-2; cdr3_aa: ASSYRGLNTGELF
v_call: TRBV28; d_call: -; j_call: TRBJ1-1; cdr3_aa: ASSLSRANTEAF
v_call: TRBV30; d_call: TRBD2; j_call: TRBJ2-1; cdr3_aa: ACASSSLAGANEQF
v_call: TRBV5-6; d_call: TRBD2; j_call: TRBJ2-1; cdr3_aa: ASSSTPASGFWEQF
v_call: TRBV7-2; d_call: -; j_call: TRBJ1-1; cdr3_aa: ASSLDGWARPMNTEAF
v_call: TRBV6-4; d_call: TRBD2; j_call: TRBJ2-1; cdr3_aa: ASSGLAGGNERF
v_call: TRBV18; d_call: -; j_call: TRBJ1-2; cdr3_aa: ASSREANYGYT
v_call: TRBV19; d_call: -; j_call: TRBJ1-1; cdr3_aa: ASSIDLSREAF
v_call: TRBV5-1; d_call: TRBD2; j_call: TRBJ2-1; cdr3_aa: ASSRRTSSTFGNEQF
v_call: TRBV27; d_call: -; j_call: TRBJ1-5; cdr3_aa: ASRQGRSNQPQH
v_call: TRBV5-1; d_call: TRBD1; j_call: TRBJ2-1; cdr3_aa: ASNRDRGINEQF
v_call: TRBV18; d_call: -; j_call: TRBJ2-1; cdr3_aa: ASSPITGEAEQF